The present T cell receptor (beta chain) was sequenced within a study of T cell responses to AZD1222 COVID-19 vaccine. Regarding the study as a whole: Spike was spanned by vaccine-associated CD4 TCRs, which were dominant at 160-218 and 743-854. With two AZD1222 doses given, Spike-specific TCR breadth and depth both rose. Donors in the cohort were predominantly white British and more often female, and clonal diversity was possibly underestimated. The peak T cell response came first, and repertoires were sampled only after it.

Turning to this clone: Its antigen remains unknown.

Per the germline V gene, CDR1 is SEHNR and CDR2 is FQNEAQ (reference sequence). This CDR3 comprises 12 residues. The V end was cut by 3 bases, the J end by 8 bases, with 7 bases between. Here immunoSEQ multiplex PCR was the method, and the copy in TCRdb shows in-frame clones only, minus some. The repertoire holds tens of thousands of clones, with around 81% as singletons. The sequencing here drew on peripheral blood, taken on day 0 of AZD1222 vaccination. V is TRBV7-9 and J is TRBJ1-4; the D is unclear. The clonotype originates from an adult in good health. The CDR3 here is CASSFQEEKLFF. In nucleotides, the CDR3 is TGTGCCAGCAGCTTCCAGGAAGAAAAACTGTTTTTT.